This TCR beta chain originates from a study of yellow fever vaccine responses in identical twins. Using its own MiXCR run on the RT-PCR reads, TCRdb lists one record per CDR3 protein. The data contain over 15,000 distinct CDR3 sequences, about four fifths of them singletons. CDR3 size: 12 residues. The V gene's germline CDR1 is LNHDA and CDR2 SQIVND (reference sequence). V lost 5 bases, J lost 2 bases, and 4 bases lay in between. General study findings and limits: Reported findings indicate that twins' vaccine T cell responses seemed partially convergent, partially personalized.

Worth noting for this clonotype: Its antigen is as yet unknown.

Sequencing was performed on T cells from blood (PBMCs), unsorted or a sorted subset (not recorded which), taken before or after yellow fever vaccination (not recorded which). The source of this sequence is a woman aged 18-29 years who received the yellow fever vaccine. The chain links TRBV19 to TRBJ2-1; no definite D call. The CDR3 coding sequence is TGTGCCAGTAGTTCGGCCTACAATGAGCAGTTCTTC. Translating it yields CASSSAYNEQFF.